This TCR beta chain was sequenced in a study of chemoradiotherapy in HPV16-positive cancers. The length of the CDR3 is 12 residues. Per the germline V gene, CDR1 is MNHNS and CDR2 is SASEGT. V lost 6 bases and J 6 bases, leaving 11 bases between the germline ends. Some clones are missing from TCRdb's copy, which holds only in-frame ones; the method was immunoSEQ multiplex PCR. The sample comprises more than 9,000 clones, about three quarters of which are singletons, and 0.75% to 1% rests with the top ten. The sample was gathered from a patient who underwent chemoradiotherapy. This clonotype was obtained from a human donor with HPV-associated anogenital cancer. V usage is TRBV6-1 and J usage is TRBJ1-1; tentatively, D is TRBD1 (5 bases). The CDR3 sequence: CASRGDLSEAFF. DNA for the CDR3: TGTGCCAGCAGAGGGGATCTCTCTGAAGCTTTCTTT.